This T cell receptor (beta chain) was found in a study of blood T cell repertoires in COVID-19. This CDR3 is built from 16 residues. The germline V gene encodes CDR1 SGHTS and CDR2 YDEGEE. The ends lost 4 bases at V and 8 bases at J; junction bases unmatched: 16. Sequencing was performed with immunoSEQ multiplex PCR; in TCRdb, only in-frame clones are kept and a portion is missing. The sample lists about 160,000 clones, 70% to 90% occurring once. The chain combines TRBV5-8 with TRBJ1-2; 8 bases agree with TRBD1. The clonotype comes from a man between 60 and 70 years old who had recovered from COVID-19. Source material: peripheral blood. The chain's CDR3 is CASSLSTGALNLGYTF. DNA for the CDR3: TGTGCCAGCAGCCTGTCGACAGGGGCCCTTAACTTAGGCTACACCTTC.